The 7 T cell receptor beta chains listed next were all sequenced from one sample in a study of beta chain features in type 1 diabetes (dated by TCRdb to 2016 to 2019). The library was generated by the immunoSEQ multiplex PCR assay. The entire amount of isolated RNA was reverse transcribed using the High Capacity cDNA Reverse Transcription Kit, so the sequenced TCRB transcripts were expressed ones. This is the immuneACCESS table as TCRdb keeps it, with only in-frame sequences that have V and J called. A part of the clones is gone; compared with another copy, unresolved V genes explain less than half, and the rest is unexplained. The sample profile shows about 42,000 clones; roughly 50% of them were found once. The ten largest clones take up about 0.24% of the sample. The sample comprised stem cell memory CD4+ T cells from blood. The sample's cell subset or site label, in plain terms: stem cell-like memory CD4+ T cells. The receptors shown here come from a woman aged 25 to 39 in good health.

This clone was observed once. This sequence joins TRBV7-2 and TRBJ1-1, with a possible D match to TRBD1 (6 bases). The germline V gene encodes CDR1 SGHTA and CDR2 FQGNSA. This CDR3 contains 14 residues. V was trimmed by 3 bases and J by 5 bases, leaving 13 bases between them. This CDR3 is CASSFGQIPTEAFF. The CDR3 DNA is TGTGCCAGCAGCTTCGGACAGATTCCGACTGAAGCTTTCTTT.

CDR3 sequence (DNA): TGTGCCAGTAGCAAGTCGGGGGGGAGCGGCTACACCTTC. This translates into CASSKSGGSGYTF. The rearrangement joins TRBV19 to TRBJ1-2; maybe TRBD1 (5 bases). Germline CDR1 and CDR2: LNHDA and SQIVND (reference sequence). There are 13 residues in the CDR3. Trimming left V 6 bases short and J 8 bases short, with 16 bases between.

The chain has TRBV28 and TRBJ2-7; 9 positions match TRBD2. This CDR3 comprises 15 residues. J was trimmed by 11 bases and V by 1 base; bases with no gene match: 12. CDR1 MDHEN and CDR2 SYDVKM come from the germline V gene. In DNA form, the CDR3 reads TGTGCCAGCAGTTTATCGGGGTATGGCTCTAGCGGGGAGTACTTC. Translated: CASSLSGYGSSGEYF.

CDR3 in amino acids: CASSQAGQRVGAFF. The CDR3 DNA is TGTGCCAGCAGCCAAGCTGGACAGCGAGTAGGAGCTTTCTTT. The chain is built from TRBV4-2 and TRBJ1-1, with a weak D call TRBD1 (6 bases). Between the trimmed V and J ends, which lost 1 base and 10 bases, there was a span of 16 bases. Germline CDR1 is LGHNA and CDR2 is YNFKEQ. The CDR3 length is 14 residues.

The chain has TRBV9 and TRBJ2-7, with 12 bases fitting TRBD2. Germline values: CDR1 SGDLS, CDR2 YYNGEE. This CDR3 contains 15 residues. The J segment lost 2 bases and the V segment lost 0 bases, leaving 0 bases of the junction unmatched. CDR3 nucleotide sequence: TGTGCCAGCAGCGTAGGGACTAGCGGGACCTACGAGCAGTACTTC. It specifies CASSVGTSGTYEQYF. Using reference TRBV9 and TRBJ2-7 for the parts outside the CDR3, the full variable domain is DSGVTQTPKHLITATGQRVTLRCSPRSGDLSVYWYQQSLDQGLQFLIQYYNGEERAKGNILERFSAQQFPDLHSELNLSSLELGDSALYFCASSVGTSGTYEQYFGPGTRLTVT.

CDR3 sequence: CASSWPRDRGGFDTGELFF. The CDR3 DNA follows: TGCGCCAGCAGCTGGCCCCGGGACAGGGGAGGGTTTGACACCGGGGAGCTGTTTTTT. The chain joins TRBV4-1 to TRBJ2-2, with 10 bases aligning to TRBD1. J was trimmed by 3 bases and V by 5 bases; bases with no gene match: 15. The CDR3 has 19 amino acids. The germline V gene has CDR1 MGHRA and CDR2 YSYEKL.

This clone was counted a few times. V gene TRBV28 combines with J gene TRBJ2-3; 7 bases are a match to TRBD2. The CDR3 has 15 residues. Germline CDR1 MDHEN, CDR2 SYDVKM. V was clipped by 3 bases and J by 3 bases; unmatched bases: 6. CDR3 in DNA: TGTGCCAGCAGTTTCCAGCGGGGAGGGACAGATACGCAGTATTTT. Translated, it gives CASSFQRGGTDTQYF.